The 18 T cell receptor beta chains listed next were all sequenced from one sample in a study of CD8 T cells in ankylosing spondylitis. Study-wide points: What seemed typical of ankylosing spondylitis blood was a TCR beta motif built from roughly eight highly homologous variants.

TCRdb reprocessed the 5' RACE reads with MiXCR, giving one entry per CDR3 protein. The table lists under 550,000 distinct CDR3 sequences, 26% of them singletons, with 0.89% in the top ten. Their antigen targets remain unknown. The sample comprised blood, either unsorted or a sorted T cell fraction (not recorded which). The receptors originated from a male donor with ankylosing spondylitis.

The genes are TRBV29-1 and TRBJ1-2; TRBD1 agrees at 8 bases. Germline lookup yields CDR1 SQVTM and CDR2 ANQGSEA. The CDR3 has 13 residues. V trimming: 7 bases; J trimming: 4 bases; junction bases outside the gene matches: 8. The CDR3 nucleotides read TGCAGCGCGGTCGCCGGGACAGGCTATGGCTACACCTTC. Translation gives CSAVAGTGYGYTF.

This rearrangement joins TRBV18 to TRBJ2-7, with TRBD2 matching over 8 bases. The CDR3 length is 14 residues. Trimming took 4 bases from V and 3 from J; bases not matched to a gene: 5. Germline V lookup: CDR1 KGHSH, CDR2 LQKENI. The CDR3 reads CASSQRGRDYEQYF. The CDR3 bases are TGTGCCAGCTCACAGCGGGGGAGGGACTACGAGCAGTACTTC. The whole variable domain, filled in from reference TRBV18 and TRBJ2-7, reads NAGVMQNPRHLVRRRGQEARLRCSPMKGHSHVYWYRQLPEEGLKFMVYLQKENIIDESGMPKERFSAEFPKEGPSILRIQQVVRGDSAAYFCASSQRGRDYEQYFGPGTRLTVT.

The chain combines TRBV13 with TRBJ1-2; D unresolved. V lost 5 bases, J lost 5 bases, and 15 bases lay in between. The CDR3 runs 14 residues. CDR1 PRHDT and CDR2 FYEKMQ come from the germline V gene (reference sequence). This chain's CDR3 is CASSLRGTGYGYTF. As DNA, the CDR3 is TGTGCCAGCAGCCTCCGAGGCACCGGGTATGGCTACACCTTC.

The V gene is TRBV30, the J gene TRBJ1-1; the D gene is possibly TRBD1 (5 bases). CDR1 and CDR2 (germline): GTSNPN, SVGIG (reference sequence). This CDR3 is 12 amino acids long. V was shortened by 5 bases and J by 0 bases, with 7 bases between the two germline ends. The CDR3 protein is CAWRQLNTEAFF. DNA for the CDR3: TGTGCCTGGCGACAGTTGAACACTGAAGCTTTCTTT. Drawing the rest from reference TRBV30 and TRBJ1-1, the complete variable domain is SQTIHQWPATLVQPVGSPLSLECTVEGTSNPNLYWYRQAAGRGLQLLFYSVGIGQISSEVPQNLSASRPQDRQFILSSKKLLLSDSGFYLCAWRQLNTEAFFGQGTRLTVV.

This chain links TRBV10-3 with TRBJ2-7; a possible D gene is TRBD2 (6 bases). This CDR3 contains 12 residues. Deletions cut 3 bases from V and 5 bases from J, with 8 bases between. Germline lookup yields CDR1 ENHRY and CDR2 SYGVKD. CDR3 nucleotides: TGTGCCATCAGTGAAGGACTAAACGAGCAGTACGTC. It is translated as CAISEGLNEQYV.

The J gene is TRBJ1-4, the V gene TRBV3-1; unclear D gene. With 4 bases removed from V and 0 bases from J, the gap between germline ends came to 6 bases. CDR3 length equals 14 residues. Germline loops: CDR1 LGHDT, CDR2 YNNKEL (reference sequence). CDR3 loop: CASSPYSTNEKLFF. The CDR3 DNA is TGTGCCAGCAGCCCCTATTCAACTAATGAAAAACTGTTTTTT.

The chain couples TRBV11-2 to TRBJ1-2; TRBD1 aligns across 10 bases. Germline CDR1 SGHAT, CDR2 FQNNGV. The junction had 4 bases not matched to a gene; V was cut back by 4 bases and J by 8 bases. The CDR3 runs 13 residues. The chain's CDR3 is CASSSGQGLGYTF. The DNA for the CDR3 is TGTGCCAGCAGCTCGGGACAGGGGTTGGGCTACACCTTC.

The table lists this clonotype with many counts. V gene TRBV5-1 combines with J gene TRBJ1-1; 7 bases are a match to TRBD1. Germline V gene sequence: CDR1 SGHRS, CDR2 YFSETQ. V shed 4 bases and J 3 bases; nucleotides not matched to a gene: 6. This CDR3 is 14 amino acids long. As DNA, the CDR3 is TGCGCCAGCAGCCTTCGACAGGGAGACACTGAAGCTTTCTTT. Amino acid sequence: CASSLRQGDTEAFF.

This chain uses TRBV7-7 with TRBJ2-7; either TRBD1 or TRBD2 may supply D (5 bases each). The CDR3 spans 15 residues. Germline V gene sequence: CDR1 SSHAT, CDR2 FNYEAQ (reference sequence). V lost 2 bases and J lost 3, with 14 bases in between. Here the CDR3 reads CASSLYRGPNYEQYF. Written as DNA, the CDR3 is TGTGCCAGCAGCTTATACCGGGGACCAAACTACGAGCAGTACTTC.

V and J are TRBV5-5 and TRBJ1-2, with D maybe TRBD1 (6 bases). The germline CDR1 and CDR2 sequences are SGHKS and YYEKEE (reference sequence). The V end was cut by 6 bases, the J end by 5 bases, with 8 bases between. The CDR3 has 11 amino acids. The CDR3 nucleotides read TGTGCCAGCACCCAGGGGTATGGCTACACCTTC. Translating it yields CASTQGYGYTF.

This clonotype was seen a handful of times. The rearrangement uses TRBV29-1 and TRBJ1-3; TRBD1 might be the D (5 bases). The V and J ends lost 6 bases and 4 bases respectively, with 10 bases between them. This CDR3 is built from 12 residues. The V gene's germline CDR1 is SQVTM and CDR2 ANQGSEA. The CDR3 sequence: CSVQTEGNTIYF. The CDR3 DNA follows: TGCAGCGTGCAGACAGAGGGAAACACCATATATTTT.

This chain links TRBV7-6 with TRBJ2-5; D possibly corresponds to TRBD1 (5 bases). V lost 5 bases to trimming and J lost 7 bases, with 17 bases between them. This CDR3 has 14 amino acids. Germline-derived CDR1 and CDR2 are SGHVS and FNYEAQ. CDR3 amino acids: CASSPYGQVGTQYF. The CDR3 coding sequence is TGTGCCAGCAGCCCCTACGGACAAGTAGGGACCCAGTACTTC.

This chain connects TRBV7-2 to TRBJ1-1; the D gene is possibly TRBD1 (5 bases). V lost 6 bases, J lost 10 bases, and 15 bases lay in between. The CDR3 extends over 12 amino acids. CDR1 is SGHTA, CDR2 FQGNSA, per germline. This chain's CDR3 is CASRIPGAIAFF. Here the CDR3 DNA reads TGTGCCAGCAGGATTCCTGGGGCAATAGCTTTCTTT.

The rearrangement joins TRBV27 to TRBJ1-2; D is unclear. This CDR3 spans 17 amino acids. V lost 0 bases and J 3 bases, leaving 17 bases between the germline ends. Germline CDR1 reads MNHEY; CDR2 reads SMNVEV (reference sequence). Here the CDR3 reads CASSLSSRATGYYGYTF. The CDR3 DNA is TGTGCCAGCAGTTTATCTTCCCGCGCTACGGGGTACTATGGCTACACCTTC.

The chain employs TRBV5-6 and TRBJ2-5; 11 bases are shared with TRBD2. Trimming took 2 bases from V and 4 from J; bases not matched to a gene: 10. This CDR3 comprises 17 residues. Germline CDR1 and CDR2: SGHDT and YYEEEE. The CDR3 reads CASSFGSGRGVGETQYF. The CDR3 nucleotides are TGTGCCAGCAGCTTCGGTAGCGGGAGGGGCGTAGGAGAGACCCAGTACTTC.

The chain combines TRBV5-1 with TRBJ2-4; D gene unclear. Trimming left V 0 bases short and J 0 bases short, with 10 bases between. Germline V CDR1 and CDR2: SGHRS, YFSETQ. The CDR3 consists of 16 residues. DNA for the CDR3: TGCGCCAGCAGCTTGGAGGGAACGCTAGCCAAAAACATTCAGTACTTC. Residues: CASSLEGTLAKNIQYF.

This clonotype has only one observation. The chain employs TRBV12-3 or TRBV12-4 and TRBJ2-2, with TRBD1 as a possible D gene (7 bases). The CDR3 runs 14 residues. Trimming cost V 7 bases and J 4 bases, with 13 bases left between them. The CDR3 sequence is CASTQGGATGELFF. DNA of the CDR3: TGTGCCAGCACCCAGGGGGGAGCCACCGGGGAGCTGTTTTTT.

This chain connects TRBV10-2 to TRBJ2-5, with a tentative D call TRBD1 (6 bases). There are 14 residues in the CDR3. Germline V gene data show CDR1 as WSHSY and CDR2 as SAAADI. V shed 7 bases and J shed 5 bases, with 17 bases lying between them. CDR3 loop: CASTKRLTGETQYF. The CDR3 DNA reads TGCGCCAGCACCAAGCGGCTCACAGGGGAGACCCAGTACTTC.